One T cell receptor (beta chain) is described in this entry. Its antigen remains unidentified. This sample is drawn from a study of Ad26.COV2.S vaccination and SARS-CoV-2 variants. Study-wide background: The authors gave Ad26.COV2.S intramuscularly, either once or twice 56 days apart. Notes on the study in general: TCR breadth and depth analyses may have underestimated total T cell responses.

This CDR3 is 17 amino acids long. Between the trimmed V and J ends, which lost 5 bases and 2 bases, there was a span of 20 bases. CDR1 is SGHTA, CDR2 FQGNSA, per germline. Here immunoSEQ multiplex PCR was the method, and the copy in TCRdb shows in-frame clones only, minus some. The sample includes fewer than 900,000 clones, 80% to 90% of them seen just once. Treatment given: some 20 received Ad26.COV2.S at low or high dose, single or two shots; 5 received placebo; per-sample allocation not given. At day 63 after the first vaccine or placebo injection, samples were drawn. Whoever gave the sample was an adult aged 18-55 years in Boston.

This sequence was found in a person between 18 and 60 years old who received the Ad26.COV2.S COVID-19 vaccine or a placebo. Sequences were derived from peripheral blood, sampled in a trial of Ad26.COV2.S vaccine versus placebo. V is TRBV7-2 and J is TRBJ2-3; D not certain. The CDR3: CASSQTRLSRATDTQYF. The CDR3 region has the DNA TGTGCCAGCAGCCAAACCCGTCTCAGCCGGGCCACAGATACGCAGTATTTT.